This T cell receptor beta chain derives from a study of beta chain features in type 1 diabetes. Study-wide results and caveats: All four CD4+ subsets of Type 1 diabetes patients contained TCRB CDR3s that were moderately but significantly shorter. Reduced insertions and increased deletions marked VDJ junctions in type 1 diabetes patients. A closer apparent resemblance between naive, central memory and Treg TCRB repertoires was seen in patients than in healthy donors.

Expressed TCRB transcripts were sequenced because the entire RNA isolate underwent reverse transcription. The study sequenced naive, central memory and regulatory T cell samples to an average of approximately 3.5 million reads. Only in-frame clones appear in the TCRdb table, and some are missing; sequencing was by immunoSEQ multiplex PCR. Here the sample spans 300,000 to 350,000 clones, over 7% being singletons. This clone occurred many times. Its antigen is as yet unknown. There are 12 residues in the CDR3. Germline loops: CDR1 SGHRS, CDR2 YFSETQ. V was shortened by 4 bases and J by 11 bases, with 15 bases between the two germline ends.

The clonotype was recovered from a man aged 30 to 39 with type 1 diabetes. Source material: central memory CD4+ T cells from blood. V gene TRBV5-1 combines with J gene TRBJ1-1, with D maybe TRBD1 (6 bases). The chain's CDR3 is CASSQSGTMAFF. For the CDR3, the DNA is TGCGCCAGCAGCCAATCCGGGACAATGGCTTTCTTT. The complete variable domain, with remaining parts taken from reference TRBV5-1 and TRBJ1-1, reads KAGVTQTPRYLIKTRGQQVTLSCSPISGHRSVSWYQQTPGQGLQFLFEYFSETQRNKGNFPGRFSGRQFSNSRSEMNVSTLELGDSALYLCASSQSGTMAFFGQGTRLTVV.